This passage covers 25 T cell receptor beta chains from one sample sequenced in a study of CD8+ T cells in alopecia areata. Noted treatment: oral pan-JAK inhibitor, 5-10 mg twice daily. The authors extracted RNA and reverse transcribed it into cDNA as the sequencing template. Method: immunoSEQ multiplex PCR; TCRdb's copy keeps in-frame clones and lacks some. The table lists some 190,000 clones, 60% of them singletons. The source was CD4+ T cells sorted from blood, collected at week 24, from a patient treated with tofacitinib. The origin of the receptors is a human donor with alopecia areata.

DNA of the CDR3: TGTGCCAGCAGCTTAGAGGCAGGGACGTACGGAGAGACCCAGTACTTC. Translation gives CASSLEAGTYGETQYF. The chain links TRBV7-6 to TRBJ2-5; D is perhaps TRBD1 or TRBD2 (5 bases each). Looked up from germline, CDR1 is SGHVS and CDR2 is FNYEAQ. Trimming cost V 1 base and J 4 bases, with 16 bases left between them. The CDR3 runs 16 residues.

The sample holds a few counts of this clone. The chain has TRBV7-9 and TRBJ1-1, with a tentative D call TRBD1 (6 bases). The CDR3 is 15 amino acids. Per germline, CDR1 SEHNR and CDR2 FQNEAQ (reference sequence). V dropped 7 bases and J dropped 1 base, with 16 bases sitting between them. The CDR3 spells CASTFPGDANTEAFF. Written as DNA, the CDR3 is TGTGCCAGCACCTTTCCAGGGGACGCGAACACTGAAGCTTTCTTT.

This clone was seen only once. This chain uses TRBV30 with TRBJ2-5; D possibly corresponds to TRBD1 (6 bases). CDR3 size: 14 residues. The germline V and J ends were trimmed by 3 bases and 11 bases, with 22 bases remaining between them. Germline CDR1 is GTSNPN and CDR2 is SVGIG (reference sequence). CDR3 in amino acids: CAWRPTLGHREQYF. For the CDR3, the DNA is TGTGCCTGGAGACCCACTCTGGGACACCGAGAGCAGTACTTC.

The chain couples TRBV6-5 to TRBJ2-7; no definite D call. V lost 6 bases, J lost 4 bases, and 7 bases lay in between. The germline CDR1 and CDR2 sequences are MNHEY and SVGAGI. This CDR3 has 11 residues. The CDR3 DNA reads TGTGCCAGCAGGAAGATTTACGAGCAGTACTTC. As protein: CASRKIYEQYF.

V gene TRBV5-6 combines with J gene TRBJ1-2; 11 bases are a match to TRBD1. Looked up from germline, CDR1 is SGHDT and CDR2 is YYEEEE. V gave up 5 bases and J gave up 4 bases; unmatched junction bases: 13. The CDR3 extends over 17 amino acids. CDR3 DNA sequence: TGTGCCAGCAGAAGGGACAGGGGGAACTCCAGTCCCTATGGCTACACCTTC. Translated: CASRRDRGNSSPYGYTF.

The genes are TRBV7-2 and TRBJ2-3, with TRBD2 identical over 13 bases. Germline V gives CDR1 SGHTA, CDR2 FQGNSA. V lost 3 bases, J lost 5 bases, and 5 bases stayed unmatched. The CDR3 length is 16 residues. CDR3 amino acids: CASSLGLAGPQDTQYF. The CDR3 DNA reads as TGTGCCAGCAGCTTGGGACTAGCGGGGCCTCAAGATACGCAGTATTTT.

The rearrangement joins TRBV6-1 to TRBJ2-1; D is undetermined. V lost 1 base to trimming and J lost 8 bases, with 12 bases between them. The CDR3 is made up of 14 amino acids. CDR1 and CDR2 (germline): MNHNS, SASEGT. The CDR3 region has the DNA TGTGCCAGCAGTGAAGGATGGCAGAGCGATGAGCAGTTCTTC. The encoded protein is CASSEGWQSDEQFF.

V usage is TRBV19 and J usage is TRBJ1-2; D is unclear. V shed 3 bases and J shed 2 bases, with 4 bases lying between them. The CDR3 spans 12 residues. Looked up from germline, CDR1 is LNHDA and CDR2 is SQIVND (reference sequence). The CDR3 protein is CASSMTNYGYTF. CDR3 coding DNA: TGTGCCAGTAGTATGACCAACTATGGCTACACCTTC.

In its sample, this clone was seen a few times. This sequence joins TRBV2 and TRBJ2-2; TRBD2 matches 11 bases. CDR1 is SNHLY and CDR2 is FYNNEI in the germline V gene. J gave up 6 bases and V 5 bases, and 5 bases lay outside the gene matches. The CDR3 covers 15 residues. The CDR3 sequence is CASSPTSGVSGELFF. CDR3 coding DNA: TGTGCCAGCAGTCCGACTAGCGGGGTTTCCGGGGAGCTGTTTTTT.

The chain couples TRBV10-3 to TRBJ1-2, with a tentative D call TRBD1 (5 bases). CDR3 length: 15 amino acids. V was pared by 3 bases and J by 5 bases, with 16 bases between. Germline assignment: CDR1 ENHRY and CDR2 SYGVKD. The chain's CDR3 is CAISDQSQGGYGYTF. Here the CDR3 DNA reads TGTGCCATCAGTGACCAGAGCCAGGGCGGATATGGCTACACCTTC.

Comment on this clone: The junction departs from the called germline gene at one end, perhaps through a read error. The chain is built from TRBV11-3 and TRBJ2-7; no definite D call. The germline V gene has CDR1 SGHNT and CDR2 YENEEA. The CDR3 is 12 residues long. CDR3 in DNA: TGTGCCAGCAGCGTAGAATCCTACGAGCAGTACTTC. Translating it yields CASSVESYEQYF.

This clone was recorded only once. The chain couples TRBV7-6 to TRBJ2-2; the D gene is possibly TRBD2 (7 bases). The V gene lost 4 bases and the J gene lost 2 bases, with 17 bases spanning the gap. The CDR3 runs 17 residues. Germline CDR1 is SGHVS and CDR2 is FNYEAQ. The CDR3 reads CASSSTPGGPNTGELFF. CDR3 nucleotides: TGTGCCAGCAGCTCTACACCCGGGGGGCCTAACACCGGGGAGCTGTTTTTT.

J is TRBJ1-6 and V is TRBV30; 7 bases align to TRBD1. Germline V gives CDR1 GTSNPN, CDR2 SVGIG (reference sequence). This CDR3 spans 13 amino acids. Trimming at V came to 4 bases and at J to 7 bases, leaving 4 bases not matched to a gene. The CDR3 coding sequence is TGTGCCTGGATCGACAGGGACAATTCACCCCTCCACTTT. Residues: CAWIDRDNSPLHF.

The chain has TRBV7-2 and TRBJ2-3, with TRBD2 identical over 13 bases. Per germline, CDR1 SGHTA and CDR2 FQGNSA. Unmatched junction bases numbered 7, after V lost 8 bases and J lost 5 bases. The length of the CDR3 is 15 residues. In DNA, the CDR3 is TGTGCCAGCGGAGGACTAGCGGGGGTGGGAGATACGCAGTATTTT. Protein sequence: CASGGLAGVGDTQYF. The variable domain in full, completed from reference TRBV7-2 and TRBJ2-3, reads GAGVSQSPSNKVTEKGKDVELRCDPISGHTALYWYRQSLGQGLEFLIYFQGNSAPDKSGLPSDRFSAERTGGSVSTLTIQRTQQEDSAVYLCASGGLAGVGDTQYFGPGTRLTVL.

J is TRBJ1-1 and V is TRBV28, with D perhaps TRBD1 (5 bases). CDR1 MDHEN and CDR2 SYDVKM come from the germline V gene. V was clipped by 10 bases and J by 3 bases, with 15 bases between them. CDR3 length: 13 amino acids. The CDR3 nucleotides read TGTGCCACAAAGGGGCAGTTCCACACTGAAGCTTTCTTT. It codes for CATKGQFHTEAFF. The full variable domain, with the rest looked up from reference TRBV28 and TRBJ1-1, is DVKVTQSSRYLVKRTGEKVFLECVQDMDHENMFWYRQDPGLGLRLIYFSYDVKMKEKGDIPEGYSVSREKKERFSLILESASTNQTSMYLCATKGQFHTEAFFGQGTRLTVV.

The J gene is TRBJ1-5, the V gene TRBV4-3, with a weak D call TRBD1 (5 bases). There are 14 residues in the CDR3. The ends were cut back, 0 bases at V and 5 bases at J, with 8 bases in the middle. Germline CDR1 LGHNA, CDR2 YSLEER. The CDR3 is CASSQDKGYQPQHF. The CDR3 DNA reads TGCGCCAGCAGCCAAGATAAGGGGTATCAGCCCCAGCATTTT.

The chain uses TRBV29-1 and TRBJ2-7; D is unclear. V dropped 5 bases and J dropped 3 bases, with 8 bases sitting between them. The CDR3 spans 11 residues. Germline assignment: CDR1 SQVTM and CDR2 ANQGSEA. CDR3 sequence (DNA): TGCAGCGTTAGGACCAGCTACGAGCAGTACTTC. It is translated as CSVRTSYEQYF.

This clone was observed a handful of times. This rearrangement joins TRBV4-1 to TRBJ2-1; the match to TRBD2 covers 12 bases. The germline V gene has CDR1 MGHRA and CDR2 YSYEKL. The V gene end was trimmed by 3 bases and the J gene end by 2 bases; junction bases not matched to a gene: 5. The CDR3 runs to 17 residues. CDR3 protein: CASSQQLAGGPYNEQFF. The CDR3 DNA reads TGCGCCAGCAGCCAGCAACTAGCGGGGGGACCCTACAATGAGCAGTTCTTC.

The rearrangement uses TRBV5-1 and TRBJ2-1; no reliable D call. The CDR3 is 12 amino acids. V was shortened by 0 bases and J by 7 bases, with 5 bases between the two germline ends. Germline V gives CDR1 SGHRS, CDR2 YFSETQ. Here the CDR3 reads CASSLGRNEQFF. The CDR3 DNA reads as TGCGCCAGCAGCTTGGGGCGTAATGAGCAGTTCTTC. The variable domain in full, with the rest retrieved from reference TRBV5-1 and TRBJ2-1, is KAGVTQTPRYLIKTRGQQVTLSCSPISGHRSVSWYQQTPGQGLQFLFEYFSETQRNKGNFPGRFSGRQFSNSRSEMNVSTLELGDSALYLCASSLGRNEQFFGPGTRLTVL.

The chain has TRBV30 and TRBJ1-2; the D is unclear. CDR3 length: 9 amino acids. V shed 6 bases and J shed 6 bases, with 5 bases lying between them. Looked up from germline, CDR1 is GTSNPN and CDR2 is SVGIG (reference sequence). Here the CDR3 reads CACENGYTF. The CDR3 nucleotides are TGTGCCTGCGAAAATGGCTACACCTTC.

The chain employs TRBV29-1 and TRBJ1-1; D may be TRBD1 (5 bases). This CDR3 spans 13 amino acids. With 6 bases removed from V and 2 bases from J, the gap between germline ends came to 13 bases. Germline CDR1 and CDR2: SQVTM and ANQGSEA. The CDR3 region is CSVPGTVNTEAFF. CDR3 coding DNA: TGCAGCGTCCCAGGGACGGTCAACACTGAAGCTTTCTTT.

V and J are TRBV6-5 and TRBJ1-1; D is unresolved. Germline CDR1 reads MNHEY; CDR2 reads SVGAGI. V lost 2 bases, J lost 11 bases, and 12 bases lay in between. The CDR3 extends over 12 amino acids. CDR3 DNA sequence: TGTGCCAGCAGTTACAGAGGAACCGGTGCTTTCTTT. The encoded protein is CASSYRGTGAFF.

V is TRBV6-6 and J is TRBJ2-7; D is unresolved. This CDR3 contains 11 residues. Germline values: CDR1 MNHNY, CDR2 SVGAGI (reference sequence). The V end was cut by 6 bases, the J end by 2 bases, with 5 bases between. CDR3 amino acids: CASSTTYEQYF. CDR3 DNA sequence: TGTGCCAGCAGCACTACCTACGAGCAGTACTTC.

This clone occurred a few times. The chain couples TRBV30 to TRBJ1-4, with D unclear. The germline V and J ends were trimmed by 1 base and 6 bases, with 9 bases remaining between them. CDR3 length equals 13 residues. CDR1 and CDR2 (germline): GTSNPN, SVGIG (reference sequence). The chain's CDR3 is CAWSGRLDEKLFF. CDR3 DNA sequence: TGTGCCTGGAGTGGACGGCTTGATGAAAAACTGTTTTTT. The full variable domain, its missing parts supplied by reference TRBV30 and TRBJ1-4, is SQTIHQWPATLVQPVGSPLSLECTVEGTSNPNLYWYRQAAGRGLQLLFYSVGIGQISSEVPQNLSASRPQDRQFILSSKKLLLSDSGFYLCAWSGRLDEKLFFGSGTQLSVL.

This rearrangement joins TRBV30 to TRBJ2-3; 12 nucleotides line up with TRBD2. There are 14 residues in the CDR3. Germline V gene lookup returns CDR1 GTSNPN and CDR2 SVGIG (reference sequence). The V and J ends lost 7 bases and 5 bases, in that order; junction bases with no gene match: 7. The CDR3 loop reads CASSTGLAGDTQYF. In DNA, the CDR3 is TGTGCCTCTTCAACGGGACTAGCGGGAGATACGCAGTATTTT.